This T cell receptor (beta chain) was observed in a study of control samples from healthy donors and cancer patients. Unmatched junction bases numbered 5, after V lost 6 bases and J lost 3 bases. The CDR3 is 16 residues long. Germline CDR1 reads LNHDA; CDR2 reads SQIVND (reference sequence). The protocol was immunoSEQ multiplex PCR, while the TCRdb copy is restricted to in-frame clones and leaves out a portion. Among about 160,000 clones, 94% were seen once, and the ten largest hold less than 15%. Sequencing was done on a sample of PBMCs. This rearrangement joins TRBV19 to TRBJ2-1, with 13 nucleotides matching TRBD2. This clonotype was sampled from a man between 60 and 70 years old with colorectal cancer. The CDR3 DNA is TGTGCCAGTAGGCGGGGACTAGCGGGGATCTACAATGAGCAGTTCTTC. It translates to CASRRGLAGIYNEQFF.